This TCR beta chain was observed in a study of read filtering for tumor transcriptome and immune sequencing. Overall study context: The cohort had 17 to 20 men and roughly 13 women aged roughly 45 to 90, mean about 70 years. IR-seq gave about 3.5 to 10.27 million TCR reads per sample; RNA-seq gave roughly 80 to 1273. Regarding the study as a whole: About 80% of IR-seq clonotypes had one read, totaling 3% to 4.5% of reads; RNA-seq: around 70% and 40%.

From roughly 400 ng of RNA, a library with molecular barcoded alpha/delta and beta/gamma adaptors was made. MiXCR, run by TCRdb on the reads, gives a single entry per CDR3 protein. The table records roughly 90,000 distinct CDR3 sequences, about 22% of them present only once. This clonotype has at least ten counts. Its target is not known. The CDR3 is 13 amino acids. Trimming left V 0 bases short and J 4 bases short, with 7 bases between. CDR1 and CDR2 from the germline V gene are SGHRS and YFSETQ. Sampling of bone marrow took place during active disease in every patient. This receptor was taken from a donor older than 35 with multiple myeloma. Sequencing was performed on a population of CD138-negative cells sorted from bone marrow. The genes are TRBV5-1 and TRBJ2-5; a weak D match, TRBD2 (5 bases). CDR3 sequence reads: CASSLVEGETQYF. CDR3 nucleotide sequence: TGCGCCAGCAGCTTGGTCGAGGGAGAGACCCAGTACTTC.